This T cell receptor beta chain emerged from a study of T cells in localized non-small cell lung cancer. Per germline, CDR1 SGHAT and CDR2 FQNNGV. Trimming took 5 bases from V and 7 from J; bases not matched to a gene: 11. The length of the CDR3 is 15 residues. Using immunoSEQ multiplex PCR, the repertoire was profiled, and TCRdb retains in-frame clones only, with some absent. The sample carries approximately 43,000 clones, about 85% recorded once. This specimen was peripheral blood, taken before any cancer treatment. This chain joins TRBV11-2 and TRBJ2-1; TRBD2 aligns across 7 bases. The clonotype was recovered from a woman aged 18 to 55 with stage III lung adenocarcinoma. The CDR3 DNA reads TGTGCCAGCAGCCCCTCAGGGTCAGCGGGGAATGAGCAGTTCTTC. Translated: CASSPSGSAGNEQFF.